A selection of T cell receptor beta chains follows, all from one sample in a study of T cell changes during pregnancy in multiple sclerosis. Clones were sequenced by immunoSEQ multiplex PCR, and TCRdb holds only the in-frame ones, with some missing. The data show under 45,000 clones, over 90% seen once. Sequenced material: CD8+ T cells from peripheral blood mononuclear cells, taken in the third trimester of pregnancy. These receptors all come from a female donor with multiple sclerosis, enrolled in a pregnancy study. CDR3s include the opening cysteine and the closing phenylalanine or tryptophan. The order of the fields is clone size, V gene, D gene, J gene, CDR3 DNA, CDR3 protein. D genes are given only for firm matches. Clone size is not always given. Where it is, it says once, few, many or a class for expanded clones.

size: -
V: TRBV5-6
D: -
J: TRBJ2-1
DNA: TGTGCCAGCAGCATTCTAGAGGCTGAGCAGTTCTTC
CDR3: CASSILEAEQFF

size: -
V: TRBV11-2
D: -
J: TRBJ1-2
DNA: TGTGCCAGCAGCTTAGTGACAGGCGGGCAGGATGGCTACACCTTC
CDR3: CASSLVTGGQDGYTF

size: -
V: TRBV5-1
D: -
J: TRBJ1-1
DNA: TGCGCCAGCAGCTTGCGGTCCGGTAACACTGAAGCTTTCTTT
CDR3: CASSLRSGNTEAFF

size: -
V: TRBV5-8
D: -
J: TRBJ2-2
DNA: TGTGCCAGCAGGGTCTTGCGGGGCGACACCGGGGAGCTGTTTTTT
CDR3: CASRVLRGDTGELFF

size: -
V: TRBV6-5
D: -
J: TRBJ1-2
DNA: TGTGCCAGCAGTTACATTTCAACGGGGGACTATGGCTACACCTTC
CDR3: CASSYISTGDYGYTF

size: -
V: TRBV19
D: TRBD2
J: TRBJ2-1
DNA: TGTGCCAGTAGTACGCGGGACTATCAGTCTTGGAATGAGCAGTTCTTC
CDR3: CASSTRDYQSWNEQFF

size: -
V: TRBV11-2
D: TRBD1
J: TRBJ2-7
DNA: TGTGCCAGCAACCGGGACAGGGGGGCCGAGCAGTACTTC
CDR3: CASNRDRGAEQYF

size: once
V: TRBV9
D: -
J: TRBJ2-7
DNA: TGTGCCAGCAGCGTAGCCGGGACTGCCTACGAGCAGTACTTC
CDR3: CASSVAGTAYEQYF

size: -
V: TRBV5-6
D: -
J: TRBJ1-2
DNA: TGTGCCAGCAGCTATATCGATGGCTACACCTTC
CDR3: CASSYIDGYTF

size: -
V: TRBV15
D: -
J: TRBJ2-7
DNA: TGTGCCACCAGCAGAGCTGCGGGGGCCTCCTACGAGCAGTACTTC
CDR3: CATSRAAGASYEQYF

size: -
V: TRBV28
D: TRBD1
J: TRBJ1-2
DNA: TGTGCCAGCAGTTCCGAGACAGGGAACTATGGCTACACCTTC
CDR3: CASSSETGNYGYTF

size: few
V: TRBV5-6
D: TRBD2
J: TRBJ2-3
DNA: TGTGCCAGCAGCTTGGAGCGGGGGCTCGGCACAGATACGCAGTATTTT
CDR3: CASSLERGLGTDTQYF

size: -
V: TRBV5-4
D: TRBD1
J: TRBJ1-1
DNA: TGTGCCAGCAGCCTACCGGGACAGCTTAACACTGAAGCTTTCTTT
CDR3: CASSLPGQLNTEAFF

size: -
V: TRBV4-2
D: -
J: TRBJ1-3
DNA: TGTGCCAGCAGCCAAGAATCGGGGGGCGCGGACACCATATATTTT
CDR3: CASSQESGGADTIYF

size: -
V: TRBV7-8
D: -
J: TRBJ2-1
DNA: TGTGCCAGCAGCCTAGGGACGGCGGGTCCGCAGTTCTTC
CDR3: CASSLGTAGPQFF

size: -
V: TRBV7-9
D: TRBD1
J: TRBJ2-2
DNA: TGTGCCAGCAGCTTACCTCGGGACAGGGCCACCGGGGAGCTGTTTTTT
CDR3: CASSLPRDRATGELFF

size: -
V: TRBV5-6
D: -
J: TRBJ2-3
DNA: TGTGCCAGCAGCTTGATCGGACTCACAGATACGCAGTATTTT
CDR3: CASSLIGLTDTQYF

size: once
V: TRBV7-9
D: TRBD2
J: TRBJ2-3
DNA: TGTGCCAGCGAGCGGGAGGGCACAGATACGCAGTATTTT
CDR3: CASEREGTDTQYF

size: -
V: TRBV27
D: -
J: TRBJ1-6
DNA: TGTGCCAGCAGCAGTCTTGCGGGGTCGGATAATTCACCCCTCCACTTT
CDR3: CASSSLAGSDNSPLHF

size: -
V: TRBV7-9
D: -
J: TRBJ2-7
DNA: TGTGCCAGCACCAACACATTCTCCTACGAGCAGTACTTC
CDR3: CASTNTFSYEQYF

size: -
V: TRBV27
D: -
J: TRBJ1-1
DNA: TGTGCCAGCAGTGGTACGGCGGGGGGGACTGAAGCTTTCTTT
CDR3: CASSGTAGGTEAFF

size: -
V: TRBV27
D: TRBD1
J: TRBJ1-6
DNA: TGTGCCAGCAGTTTAGGCCCCGGGACAGGGAGGTCACCCCTCCACTTT
CDR3: CASSLGPGTGRSPLHF

size: few
V: TRBV7-6
D: -
J: TRBJ1-4
DNA: TGTGCCAGCAGCTTAGCGGCAGGGACTCGGGAAAAACTGTTTTTT
CDR3: CASSLAAGTREKLFF

size: -
V: TRBV19
D: TRBD2
J: TRBJ2-7
DNA: TGTGCCAGCAGCCCGGGACTAGCTTTGTACGAGCAGTACTTC
CDR3: CASSPGLALYEQYF

size: -
V: TRBV6-5
D: TRBD1
J: TRBJ1-2
DNA: TGTGCCAGTGGACAGGGGACAAACTATGGCTACACCTTC
CDR3: CASGQGTNYGYTF

size: -
V: TRBV7-6
D: -
J: TRBJ2-1
DNA: TGTGCCAGCAGAAACCTAGACAGTGAGCAGTTCTTC
CDR3: CASRNLDSEQFF

size: -
V: TRBV6-1
D: TRBD1
J: TRBJ2-7
DNA: TGTGCCAGCAGTGAAGTGGGACAGGGGGCGTACGAGCAGTACTTC
CDR3: CASSEVGQGAYEQYF

size: -
V: TRBV27
D: -
J: TRBJ2-2
DNA: TGTGCCAGCAGTCTGACGGGCGGGCACACCGGGGAGCTGTTTTTT
CDR3: CASSLTGGHTGELFF

size: -
V: TRBV4-2
D: TRBD2
J: TRBJ2-1
DNA: TGTGCCAGCAGCCAACGGACTAGCGGAGACTACAATGAGCAGTTCTTC
CDR3: CASSQRTSGDYNEQFF

size: once
V: TRBV2
D: TRBD2
J: TRBJ2-3
DNA: TGTGCCAGCAGGGGGACTAGCGGGGGGGCGGATACGCAGTATTTT
CDR3: CASRGTSGGADTQYF

size: -
V: TRBV7-9
D: -
J: TRBJ1-6
DNA: TGTGCCAGCAGCTTAGGGAAGGCGGCCCTCCACTTT
CDR3: CASSLGKAALHF

size: once
V: TRBV4-1
D: -
J: TRBJ1-3
DNA: TGCGCCAGCAGCCAAGAATCTTTAGGAGGGCTTTATGGAAACACCATATATTTT
CDR3: CASSQESLGGLYGNTIYF

size: once
V: TRBV5-6
D: -
J: TRBJ2-1
DNA: TGTGCCAGCAGCTTTGGCGGAGTGGGGCTGGGGGGGCAGTTCTTC
CDR3: CASSFGGVGLGGQFF

size: -
V: TRBV7-8
D: -
J: TRBJ1-5
DNA: TGTGCCAGCAGCTTAGCGGGGCAGGGAACTCAGCCCCAGCATTTT
CDR3: CASSLAGQGTQPQHF

size: -
V: TRBV28
D: -
J: TRBJ2-1
DNA: TGTGCCAGTCTTAGGGGGTCTAATGAGCAGTTCTTC
CDR3: CASLRGSNEQFF

size: -
V: TRBV19
D: -
J: TRBJ2-7
DNA: TGTGCCAGTAGTATCGGTTACAGATCCTACGAGCAGTACTTC
CDR3: CASSIGYRSYEQYF

size: -
V: TRBV7-9
D: -
J: TRBJ2-7
DNA: TGTGCCAGCAGCTCCACCGGGGGGCGGGCCTCCTACGAGCAGTACTTC
CDR3: CASSSTGGRASYEQYF

size: -
V: TRBV18
D: -
J: TRBJ1-6
DNA: TGTGCCAGCTCACCAAGCGACAGGATCTATAATTCACCCCTCCACTTT
CDR3: CASSPSDRIYNSPLHF

size: -
V: TRBV5-4
D: TRBD1
J: TRBJ2-7
DNA: TGTGCCAGCAGCCTGGACAGGAGTTACGAGCAGTACTTC
CDR3: CASSLDRSYEQYF

size: -
V: TRBV28
D: TRBD1
J: TRBJ2-7
DNA: TGTGCCAGCAGGACGGGACAGGGCTCCCTCGAGCAGTACTTC
CDR3: CASRTGQGSLEQYF

size: -
V: TRBV10-3
D: TRBD2
J: TRBJ2-2
DNA: TGTGCCACCGAGGGGACTAGCGGTAACACCGGGGAGCTGTTTTTT
CDR3: CATEGTSGNTGELFF